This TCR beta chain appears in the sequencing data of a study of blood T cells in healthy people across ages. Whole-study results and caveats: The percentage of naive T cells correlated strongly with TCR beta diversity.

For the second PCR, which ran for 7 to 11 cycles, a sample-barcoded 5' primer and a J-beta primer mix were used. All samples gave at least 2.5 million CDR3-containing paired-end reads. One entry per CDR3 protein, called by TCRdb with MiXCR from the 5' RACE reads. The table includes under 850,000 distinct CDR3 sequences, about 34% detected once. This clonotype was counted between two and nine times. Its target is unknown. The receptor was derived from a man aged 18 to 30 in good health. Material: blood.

CDR3 residues: CASSFKPRLAGATDTQYF. The DNA of the CDR3 is TGTGCCAGCAGCTTCAAGCCCCGACTAGCGGGAGCCACAGATACGCAGTATTTT. This chain joins TRBV7-2 and TRBJ2-3; TRBD2 agrees at 12 bases. Germline CDR1 is SGHTA and CDR2 is FQGNSA. CDR3 length: 18 residues. V trimming: 3 bases; J trimming: 2 bases; junction bases outside the gene matches: 9. Full variable domain (missing parts from reference TRBV7-2 and TRBJ2-3): GAGVSQSPSNKVTEKGKDVELRCDPISGHTALYWYRQSLGQGLEFLIYFQGNSAPDKSGLPSDRFSAERTGGSVSTLTIQRTQQEDSAVYLCASSFKPRLAGATDTQYFGPGTRLTVL.